The present TCR beta chain was sequenced within a study of PD-1 and CTLA-4 blockade in melanoma. This clone turned up a few times. The assay was immunoSEQ multiplex PCR, and TCRdb's table has in-frame clones only and misses some. The data hold roughly 11,000 clones, with around four fifths observed a single time. The V gene lost 3 bases and the J gene lost 3 bases, with 9 bases spanning the gap. CDR3 length: 13 amino acids. The input for sequencing was CD8+ T cells from peripheral blood, taken from a patient given anti-PD-1 treatment. The source of this sequence is a human donor with melanoma. V and J are TRBV12-3 or TRBV12-4 and TRBJ2-7; D ambiguous. CDR3 loop: CASSLGLGYEQYF. CDR3 nucleotide sequence: TGTGCCAGCAGTTTGGGTCTAGGCTACGAGCAGTACTTC.